This TCR beta chain was documented in a study of blood T cell repertoires in COVID-19. Regarding this clone: One junction end does not reproduce the germline sequence, and a read error may be involved.

This CDR3 is 15 amino acids long. Germline V gene data show CDR1 as MNHNS and CDR2 as SASEGT. Method: immunoSEQ multiplex PCR; TCRdb's copy keeps in-frame clones and lacks some. The sample consists of nearly 350,000 clones, 87% of them appearing once. The chain joins TRBV6-1 to TRBJ1-2; TRBD1 might be the D (6 bases). Material: PBMCs or T cells enriched from blood (not recorded which). The receptor's source is a woman in her twenties or thirties who had recovered from COVID-19. For the CDR3, the DNA is TGTGCCAGCAGTAAAGCGGGACATTTGGTCTATGGCTACACCTTC. Its translation is CASSKAGHLVYGYTF.